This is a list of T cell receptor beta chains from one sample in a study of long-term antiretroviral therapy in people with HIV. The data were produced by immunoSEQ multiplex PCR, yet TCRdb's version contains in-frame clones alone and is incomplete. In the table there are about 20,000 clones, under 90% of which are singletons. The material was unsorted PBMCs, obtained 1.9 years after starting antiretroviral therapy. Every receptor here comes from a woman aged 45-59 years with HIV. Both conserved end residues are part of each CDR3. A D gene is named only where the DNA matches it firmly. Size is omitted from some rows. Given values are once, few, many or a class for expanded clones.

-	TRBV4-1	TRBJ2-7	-	CASSQGRTLYEQYF	TGCGCCAGCAGCCAAGGGCGGACGCTTTACGAGCAGTACTTC
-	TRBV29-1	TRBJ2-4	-	CSAQNLAQAKNIQYF	TGCAGCGCACAAAACTTGGCTCAAGCCAAAAACATTCAGTACTTC
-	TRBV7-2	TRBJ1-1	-	CASSPGGAGTEAFF	TGTGCCAGCAGCCCTGGGGGGGCGGGCACTGAAGCTTTCTTT
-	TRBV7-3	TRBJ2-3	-	CASSSTLTTDTQYF	TGTGCCAGCAGCTCGACTTTAACCACAGATACGCAGTATTTT
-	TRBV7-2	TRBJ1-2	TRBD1	CASSAGLGQGGGYTF	TGTGCCAGCAGCGCCGGACTTGGACAGGGTGGAGGCTACACCTTC
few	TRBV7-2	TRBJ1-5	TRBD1	CASSFTGGSNQPQHF	TGTGCCAGCAGTTTTACAGGGGGGAGCAATCAGCCCCAGCATTTT
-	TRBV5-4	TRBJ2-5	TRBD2	CASSLRSSSGGLETQYF	TGTGCCAGCAGCTTGAGGTCATCTAGCGGGGGTTTGGAGACCCAGTACTTC
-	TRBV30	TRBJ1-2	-	CAWQQGFYGYTF	TGTGCCTGGCAACAGGGTTTCTATGGCTACACCTTC
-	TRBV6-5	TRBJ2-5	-	CASSGGLQETQYF	TGTGCCAGCAGTGGGGGCCTCCAAGAGACCCAGTACTTC
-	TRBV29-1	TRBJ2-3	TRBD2	CSVGPTSGGGDTQYF	TGCAGCGTTGGTCCCACTAGCGGGGGGGGAGATACGCAGTATTTT
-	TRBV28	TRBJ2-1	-	CASTLGTGTYNEQFF	TGTGCCAGCACCCTGGGGACGGGTACCTACAATGAGCAGTTCTTC
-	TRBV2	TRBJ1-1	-	CASSLQARGTEAFF	TGTGCCAGCAGTCTACAGGCCCGGGGCACTGAAGCTTTCTTT
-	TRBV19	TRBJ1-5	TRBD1	CASSIGAGGAYQPQHF	TGTGCCAGTAGTATTGGGGCAGGGGGGGCCTATCAGCCCCAGCATTTT
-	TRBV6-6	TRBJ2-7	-	CASSYPASSYEQYF	TGTGCCAGCAGTTACCCGGCCAGCTCCTACGAGCAGTACTTC
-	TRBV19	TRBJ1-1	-	CASSIRECEAFF	TGTGCCAGTAGTATCAGGGAATGTGAAGCTTTCTTT
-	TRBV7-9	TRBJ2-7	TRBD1	CAARGDRGYEQYF	TGTGCCGCGCGGGGGGACAGGGGCTACGAGCAGTACTTC
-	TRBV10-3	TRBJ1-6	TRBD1	CAISESRDSPGSPLHF	TGTGCCATCAGTGAGTCGCGGGACAGTCCGGGGTCACCCCTCCACTTT
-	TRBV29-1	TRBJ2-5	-	CSVEKGIEETQYF	TGCAGCGTTGAAAAGGGGATAGAAGAGACCCAGTACTTC
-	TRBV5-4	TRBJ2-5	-	CASRAGYVSNQETQYF	TGTGCCAGCAGGGCCGGCTACGTGTCGAACCAAGAGACCCAGTACTTC
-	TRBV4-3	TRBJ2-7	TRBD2	CASSQQSSGGYEQYF	TGCGCCAGCAGCCAACAATCTAGCGGGGGGTACGAGCAGTACTTC
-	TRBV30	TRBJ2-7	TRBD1	CAWNIQGAHEQYF	TGTGCCTGGAATATACAGGGGGCCCACGAGCAGTACTTC
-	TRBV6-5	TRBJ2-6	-	CASSSFGTSGANVLTF	TGTGCCAGCAGTTCTTTCGGGACATCTGGGGCCAACGTCCTGACTTTC
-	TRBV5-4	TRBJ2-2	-	CASSFMGSPATGELFF	TGTGCCAGCAGCTTCATGGGCAGCCCTGCCACCGGGGAGCTGTTTTTT
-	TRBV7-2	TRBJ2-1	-	CASSLGVWGGSYNEQFF	TGTGCCAGCAGCTTAGGGGTATGGGGCGGCTCCTACAATGAGCAGTTCTTC
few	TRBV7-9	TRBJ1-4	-	CASSLLGEKLFF	TGTGCCAGCAGCTTACTGGGTGAAAAACTGTTTTTT
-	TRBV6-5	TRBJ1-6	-	CASSYSIGNSPLHF	TGTGCCAGCAGTTACTCGATCGGGAATTCACCCCTCCACTTT
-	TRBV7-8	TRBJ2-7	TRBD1	CASSLVGGQAYEQYF	TGTGCCAGCAGCTTAGTAGGGGGACAGGCCTACGAGCAGTACTTC
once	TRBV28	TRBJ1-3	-	CASKGPRRDPGNTIYF	TGTGCCAGCAAAGGACCCCGGAGGGACCCTGGAAACACCATATATTTT
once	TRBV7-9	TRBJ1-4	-	CASSLVALGANEKLFF	TGTGCCAGCAGCTTAGTGGCATTGGGAGCTAATGAAAAACTGTTTTTT
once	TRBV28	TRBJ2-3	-	CASSLRWRVRSDTQYF	TGTGCCAGCAGTTTAAGGTGGAGGGTAAGGTCAGATACGCAGTATTTT
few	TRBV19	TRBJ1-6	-	CASQTGYDSPLHF	TGTGCCAGTCAAACAGGGTACGATTCACCCCTCCACTTT
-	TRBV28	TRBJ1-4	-	CASSFRQQNEKLFF	TGTGCCAGCAGTTTTCGCCAGCAGAATGAAAAACTGTTTTTT
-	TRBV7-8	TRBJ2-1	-	CASSPEPGGGPYNEQFF	TGTGCCAGCAGCCCGGAGCCTGGGGGGGGGCCCTACAATGAGCAGTTCTTC
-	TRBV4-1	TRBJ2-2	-	CASSQGATGAGELFF	TGCGCCAGCAGCCAAGGCGCGACGGGGGCCGGGGAGCTGTTTTTT
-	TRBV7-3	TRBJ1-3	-	CASSLDRFGNTIYF	TGTGCCAGCAGCTTAGATCGGTTTGGAAACACCATATATTTT
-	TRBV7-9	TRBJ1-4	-	CASSLGIGQGNEKLFF	TGTGCCAGCAGCTTAGGGATCGGGCAGGGAAATGAAAAACTGTTTTTT
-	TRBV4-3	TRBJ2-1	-	CASSQDLASAGHEQFF	TGCGCCAGCAGCCAAGATCTGGCTAGCGCGGGTCATGAGCAGTTCTTC
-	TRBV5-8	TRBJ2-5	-	CASRNLPERETQYF	TGTGCCAGCAGGAACTTACCCGAGAGGGAGACCCAGTACTTC
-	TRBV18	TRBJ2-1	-	CASSYSYNEQFF	TGTGCCAGCTCATACAGCTACAATGAGCAGTTCTTC
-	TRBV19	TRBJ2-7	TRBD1	CASSPRDRVPSYEQYF	TGTGCCAGTAGTCCTAGGGACAGGGTCCCAAGCTACGAGCAGTACTTC
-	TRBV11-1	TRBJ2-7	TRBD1	CASSPVPGQGAAQYF	TGTGCCAGCAGCCCAGTACCGGGACAGGGGGCGGCGCAGTACTTC
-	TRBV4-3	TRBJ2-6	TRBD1	CASSQVYMWGQGSSGANVLTF	TGCGCCAGCAGCCAAGTGTACATGTGGGGACAGGGGTCCTCTGGGGCCAACGTCCTGACTTTC
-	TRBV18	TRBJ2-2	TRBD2	CASSLSGRLNTGELFF	TGTGCCAGCTCACTTAGCGGGAGACTGAACACCGGGGAGCTGTTTTTT
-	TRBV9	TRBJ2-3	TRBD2	CASSVNGGAGDTQYF	TGTGCCAGCAGCGTAAACGGGGGGGCTGGAGATACGCAGTATTTT
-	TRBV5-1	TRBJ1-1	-	CASSSPTEAFF	TGCGCCAGCAGCTCCCCAACCGAAGCTTTCTTT